This note documents a single TCR beta chain sequence. This entry belongs to a study of T cells in Graves' hyperthyroidism and ophthalmopathy. Researchers took RNA transcripts and amplified the TCR beta CDR3 regions from them. TCR CDR3 regions were first amplified by RT-PCR with HTBI primers. TCRdb ran MiXCR on the multiplex PCR reads and lists one entry per CDR3 protein. Of 600,000 to 800,000 distinct CDR3 sequences detected, 35% appear once; the ten largest clones hold approximately 31%. With 5 bases clipped from V and 7 bases from J, the junction kept 9 bases outside the gene matches. This CDR3 has 14 amino acids. Germline CDR1 reads LGHDT; CDR2 reads YNNKEL (reference sequence).

V gene TRBV3-1 combines with J gene TRBJ1-2, with TRBD1 identical over 8 bases. The TCR was taken from a woman aged 40 to 49 with Graves' hyperthyroidism. Sequenced input: blood. The DNA for the CDR3 is TGTGCCAGCAGCACCCGGACAGGGAACGGTGGCTACACCTTC. This sequence encodes CASSTRTGNGGYTF.